What follows are 10 T cell receptor beta chains derived from one specimen sequenced in a study of blood T cell repertoires in COVID-19. Profiling relied on immunoSEQ multiplex PCR, and the TCRdb table lists in-frame clones only, not all of them. Found here are around 120,000 clones, about four fifths of them singletons; the top ten hold over 2%. The sequencing sample was made of peripheral blood. These receptors were collected from an older man with acute or convalescent COVID-19.

The chain has TRBV6-1 and TRBJ1-2; weak D call: TRBD1 (5 bases). Germline CDR1 is MNHNS and CDR2 is SASEGT. With 2 bases removed from V and 9 bases from J, the gap between germline ends came to 16 bases. The CDR3 length is 14 residues. CDR3 bases: TGTGCCAGCAGTGAAATGGGGGGACTGGAAAGCTACACCTTC. It specifies CASSEMGGLESYTF.

The V and J genes are TRBV3-1 (or the pseudogene TRBV3-2) and TRBJ2-1; tentative D call: TRBD2 (6 bases). There are 14 residues in the CDR3. Trimming took off 4 bases at V and 8 bases at J, with 15 bases between the two ends. Germline CDR1 reads LGHDT; CDR2 reads YNNKEL (reference sequence). The CDR3 reads CASSLAGSVHEQFF. As DNA, the CDR3 is TGTGCCAGCAGCCTCGCGGGGTCCGTTCATGAGCAGTTCTTC.

The chain employs TRBV5-4 and TRBJ1-2, with D unclear. This CDR3 comprises 14 residues. With 0 bases removed from V and 5 bases from J, the gap between germline ends came to 11 bases. Germline CDR1 is SGHNT and CDR2 is YYREEE (reference sequence). The CDR3 sequence is CASSLGVIAYGYTF. In DNA, the CDR3 is TGTGCCAGCAGCTTGGGCGTTATTGCTTATGGCTACACCTTC.

The rearrangement joins TRBV19 to TRBJ1-1, with TRBD1 identical over 8 bases. CDR3 length equals 15 residues. Germline V gene sequence: CDR1 LNHDA, CDR2 SQIVND (reference sequence). V lost 3 bases to trimming and J lost 6 bases; unmatched junction nucleotides: 9. The CDR3 spells CASSIVRQGPAEAFF. CDR3 DNA: TGTGCCAGTAGTATCGTTAGACAGGGGCCAGCTGAAGCTTTCTTT.

This clone has just a few counts. The chain employs TRBV5-4 and TRBJ1-1; 10 bases line up with TRBD1. V gave up 4 bases and J gave up 7 bases; unmatched junction bases: 13. The CDR3 is 16 amino acids. Germline V lookup: CDR1 SGHNT, CDR2 YYREEE (reference sequence). CDR3 amino acids: CASSKGQGFIPSEAFF. The CDR3 DNA sequence: TGTGCCAGCAGCAAGGGACAGGGGTTTATCCCCAGTGAAGCTTTCTTT. Complete variable domain (other parts from reference TRBV5-4 and TRBJ1-1): ETGVTQSPTHLIKTRGQQVTLRCSSQSGHNTVSWYQQALGQGPQFIFQYYREEENGRGNFPPRFSGLQFPNYSSELNVNALELDDSALYLCASSKGQGFIPSEAFFGQGTRLTVV.

This rearrangement joins TRBV7-2 to TRBJ2-3; TRBD2 aligns across 9 bases. The CDR3 has 16 residues. Germline trimming cut 4 bases from V and 4 bases from J; bases unmatched to any gene: 9. Germline assignment: CDR1 SGHTA and CDR2 FQGNSA. This chain's CDR3 is CASSSRKRGAADTQYF. CDR3 DNA sequence: TGTGCCAGCAGCTCAAGAAAGCGGGGGGCCGCAGATACGCAGTATTTT.

This clone was seen only a few times. The genes are TRBV10-3 and TRBJ1-5; weak D call: TRBD1 (5 bases). The CDR3 has 15 residues. The V gene's germline CDR1 is ENHRY and CDR2 SYGVKD. Deletions cut 0 bases from V and 3 bases from J, with 9 bases between. The CDR3 sequence is CAISESRTTNQPQHF. The CDR3 DNA reads TGTGCCATCAGTGAGTCTAGGACAACCAATCAGCCCCAGCATTTT.

This chain joins TRBV6-2 or TRBV6-3 and TRBJ1-5; 7 bases map to TRBD1. J gave up 7 bases and V 4 bases, and 7 bases lay outside the gene matches. Germline loops: CDR1 MNHEY, CDR2 SVGEGT. This CDR3 region has 14 residues. The CDR3 DNA follows: TGTGCCAGCAGTTCCATGACAGGGTACCAGCCCCAGCATTTT. This gives the protein CASSSMTGYQPQHF.

This clone appeared a few times. The chain uses TRBV28 and TRBJ1-2, with D perhaps matching TRBD1 (5 bases). Germline CDR1 is MDHEN and CDR2 is SYDVKM. V was clipped by 5 bases and J by 8 bases, with 18 bases between them. The CDR3 has 14 amino acids. CDR3 loop: CASSTLGTGVGYTF. The CDR3 bases are TGTGCCAGCAGTACCCTAGGAACAGGCGTGGGCTACACCTTC.

The chain carries TRBV30 and TRBJ1-2; D not resolved. The CDR3 loop spans 15 amino acids. Trimming shortened V by 2 bases and J by 3 bases, and 16 bases separated the two germline ends. Germline-derived CDR1 and CDR2 are GTSNPN and SVGIG (reference sequence). In DNA form, the CDR3 reads TGTGCCTGGAGTTGGGGAGGGCGAGGCTACTATGGCTACACCTTC. This encodes CAWSWGGRGYYGYTF.